Each of the 27 T cell receptor beta chains below was sequenced from the same sample in a study of blood T cell repertoires in COVID-19 (dated by TCRdb to the early 2020s). Library prep was done by the immunoSEQ multiplex PCR assay. The table was pulled from immuneACCESS by TCRdb, which kept in-frame rearrangements only. Such tables lose some clones; where checked, under half of the loss comes from unresolved V genes, and the rest has no known cause. Recorded for this sample are roughly 280,000 clones; roughly nine tenths of them occurred a single time. The top ten constitute 1.9% of the sample. The sequenced sample was PBMCs or T cells enriched from blood (not recorded which). All receptors derive from a woman in her fifties or sixties who had recovered from COVID-19.

The V gene is TRBV7-9, the J gene TRBJ2-7, with a tentative D call TRBD2 (6 bases). The V and J ends lost 8 bases and 7 bases respectively, with 15 bases between them. The CDR3 totals 12 residues. Germline CDR1 SEHNR, CDR2 FQNEAQ (reference sequence). The DNA of the CDR3 is TGTGCCAGCCTGGCCGGGGGAAAGGAGCAGTACTTC. It translates to CASLAGGKEQYF.

V and J are TRBV18 and TRBJ2-7, with 14 bases matching TRBD2. This CDR3 is built from 16 residues. Germline trimming cut 5 bases from V and 3 bases from J; bases unmatched to any gene: 6. The germline gives CDR1 KGHSH, CDR2 LQKENI. The CDR3 spells CASSFPGTSGSYEQYF. DNA of the CDR3: TGTGCCAGCTCATTCCCCGGGACTAGCGGGAGCTACGAGCAGTACTTC.

The genes are TRBV9 and TRBJ1-3, with 8 bases matching TRBD1. Germline CDR1 is SGDLS and CDR2 is YYNGEE. The CDR3 runs 16 residues. V shed 5 bases and J 0 bases; nucleotides not matched to a gene: 7. The CDR3 region has the DNA TGTGCCAGCAGTGGGGTTACAGGGGGCTCTGGAAACACCATATATTTT. This encodes CASSGVTGGSGNTIYF.

The CDR3 sequence: CASSQTTGVLGNTEAFF. Written as DNA, the CDR3 is TGTGCCAGCAGCCAAACTACAGGGGTTTTGGGGAACACTGAAGCTTTCTTT. V usage is TRBV3-1 (or the pseudogene TRBV3-2) and J usage is TRBJ1-1; 7 positions match TRBD1. After removal of 2 bases from V and 1 base from J, the junction contained 10 bases not matched to a gene. This CDR3 has 17 amino acids. Germline V gene sequence: CDR1 LGHDT, CDR2 YNNKEL (reference sequence).

This clone was observed once. V is TRBV7-9 and J is TRBJ1-4; 7 bases map to TRBD1. Germline CDR1 is SEHNR and CDR2 is FQNEAQ (reference sequence). The CDR3 covers 16 residues. J lost 4 bases, V lost 3 bases, and 8 bases had no gene match. The chain's CDR3 is CASSFLRGQHNEKLFF. CDR3 in DNA: TGTGCCAGCAGCTTCCTTAGGGGGCAGCATAATGAAAAACTGTTTTTT.

The chain has TRBV11-3 and TRBJ2-1, with 7 bases matching TRBD1. In germline, CDR1 is SGHNT, CDR2 YENEEA. J lost 5 bases, V lost 3 bases, and 7 bases had no gene match. The CDR3 extends over 15 amino acids. This CDR3 is CASSFAWDSNNEQFF. CDR3 coding DNA: TGTGCCAGCAGCTTTGCATGGGACAGCAACAATGAGCAGTTCTTC.

The V and J genes are TRBV27 and TRBJ1-6; D call uncertain. The V end lost 5 bases, the J end lost 0 bases, and 8 bases lay between the germline ends. CDR1 is MNHEY, CDR2 SMNVEV, per germline (reference sequence). The CDR3 contains 15 residues. CDR3 nucleotides: TGTGCCAGCAGTCCCCTCAGCTCCTATAATTCACCCCTCCACTTT. As protein: CASSPLSSYNSPLHF.

V usage is TRBV3-1 (or the pseudogene TRBV3-2) and J usage is TRBJ2-7, with D possibly matching TRBD1 (6 bases). This CDR3 has 15 amino acids. The germline V gene encodes CDR1 LGHDT and CDR2 YNNKEL (reference sequence). V was trimmed by 2 bases and J by 2 bases, leaving 13 bases between them. The CDR3 is CASSQSGTPTYEQYF. CDR3 nucleotide sequence: TGTGCCAGCAGCCAATCCGGGACACCAACCTACGAGCAGTACTTC.

In its sample, this clone was seen once. V is TRBV3-1 (or the pseudogene TRBV3-2) and J is TRBJ2-5; D not certain. The V end lost 2 bases, the J end lost 5 bases, and 3 bases lay between the germline ends. Germline CDR1 reads LGHDT; CDR2 reads YNNKEL (reference sequence). The CDR3 contains 11 residues. CDR3 residues: CASSQSETQYF. Written as DNA, the CDR3 is TGTGCCAGCAGCCAATCGGAGACCCAGTACTTC.

This clone was counted a few times. The chain links TRBV6-2 or TRBV6-3 to TRBJ1-5; 8 positions agree with TRBD1. The CDR3 is 19 residues long. V gave up 0 bases and J gave up 0 bases; unmatched junction bases: 10. In germline, CDR1 is MNHEY, CDR2 SVGEGT. For the CDR3, the DNA is TGTGCCAGCAGTTACTCGAGAGACAGGGGTACATATAGCAATCAGCCCCAGCATTTT. Its translation is CASSYSRDRGTYSNQPQHF.

The gene calls are TRBV27 and TRBJ2-7; a possible D gene is TRBD1 (5 bases). Trimming took off 5 bases at V and 5 bases at J, with 22 bases between the two ends. Germline V CDR1 and CDR2: MNHEY, SMNVEV (reference sequence). The length of the CDR3 is 16 residues. The CDR3: CASSVRQWPEGNEQYF. In nucleotides, the CDR3 is TGTGCCAGCAGTGTCCGACAGTGGCCGGAAGGGAACGAGCAGTACTTC.

The chain joins TRBV5-1 to TRBJ2-5, with 11 bases lining up with TRBD1. Germline lookup yields CDR1 SGHRS and CDR2 YFSETQ. Trimming removed 4 bases from V and 5 bases from J; junction bases left unmatched: 4. The length of the CDR3 is 14 residues. For the CDR3, the DNA is TGCGCCAGCAGCCGGACAGGGGGCCTGGAGACCCAGTACTTC. This translates into CASSRTGGLETQYF.

To note about this clone: A read error may account for a junction end that differs from germline. The chain is built from TRBV15 and TRBJ1-4; 7 positions agree with TRBD1. This CDR3 is 14 amino acids long. The germline V gene has CDR1 LNHNV and CDR2 YYDKDF (reference sequence). CDR3 region: CATSRDRVGEKLFF. The CDR3 DNA reads TGTGCCACCAGCCGAGACAGGGTCGGCGAAAAACTGTTTTTT. Drawing the rest from reference TRBV15 and TRBJ1-4, the complete variable domain is DAMVIQNPRYQVTQFGKPVTLSCSQTLNHNVMYWYQQKSSQAPKLLFHYYDKDFNNEADTPDNFQSRRPNTSFCFLDIRSPGLGDTAMYLCATSRDRVGEKLFFGSGTQLSVL.

V and J are TRBV30 and TRBJ1-4, with TRBD1 identical over 10 bases. Germline lookup yields CDR1 GTSNPN and CDR2 SVGIG (reference sequence). V lost 2 bases and J lost 5; bases outside the gene matches: 2. The CDR3 runs 14 residues. CDR3 region: CAWSRGQGNEKLFF. CDR3 DNA sequence: TGTGCCTGGAGTAGGGGACAGGGGAATGAAAAACTGTTTTTT.

This clone was picked up one time. The chain recombines TRBV2 with TRBJ1-2, with TRBD1 identical over 8 bases. The CDR3 runs to 13 residues. CDR1 is SNHLY, CDR2 FYNNEI, per germline. V lost 10 bases to trimming and J lost 3 bases; unmatched junction nucleotides: 7. CDR3 amino acids: CATSGGGDYGYTF. CDR3 DNA: TGTGCCACCTCAGGGGGCGGTGACTATGGCTACACCTTC. The complete variable domain, with remaining parts taken from reference TRBV2 and TRBJ1-2, reads EPEVTQTPSHQVTQMGQEVILRCVPISNHLYFYWYRQILGQKVEFLVSFYNNEISEKSEIFDDQFSVERPDGSNFTLKIRSTKLEDSAMYFCATSGGGDYGYTFGSGTRLTVV.

CDR3 in DNA: TGTGCCAGCAGCCGCCGACTAGCGGAATACAATGAGCAGTTCTTC. Translation gives CASSRRLAEYNEQFF. This chain connects TRBV7-3 to TRBJ2-1; 9 nucleotides agree with TRBD2. With 5 bases clipped from V and 4 bases from J, the junction kept 6 bases outside the gene matches. Germline CDR1 reads SGHTA; CDR2 reads FQGTGA. This CDR3 has 15 residues.

This chain links TRBV5-1 with TRBJ2-7; D possibly corresponds to TRBD2 (7 bases). The CDR3 spans 16 residues. V was pared by 3 bases and J by 3 bases, with 19 bases between. Germline V gene lookup returns CDR1 SGHRS and CDR2 YFSETQ. CDR3 amino acids: CASSSVPWGGLYEQYF. CDR3 nucleotides: TGCGCCAGCAGCTCCGTGCCCTGGGGGGGGCTCTACGAGCAGTACTTC.

The chain combines TRBV18 with TRBJ2-3; D possibly corresponds to TRBD1 (5 bases). V lost 2 bases and J lost 4, with 7 bases in between. The CDR3 has 13 residues. Germline CDR1 and CDR2: KGHSH and LQKENI. Here the CDR3 DNA reads TGTGCCAGCTCACCAGGGGCGGCAGATACGCAGTATTTT. Amino acids: CASSPGAADTQYF. The complete variable domain, with remaining parts taken from reference TRBV18 and TRBJ2-3, reads NAGVMQNPRHLVRRRGQEARLRCSPMKGHSHVYWYRQLPEEGLKFMVYLQKENIIDESGMPKERFSAEFPKEGPSILRIQQVVRGDSAAYFCASSPGAADTQYFGPGTRLTVL.

V usage is TRBV5-1 and J usage is TRBJ2-1, with 9 positions matching TRBD2. V shed 0 bases and J 1 base; nucleotides not matched to a gene: 2. The V gene's germline CDR1 is SGHRS and CDR2 YFSETQ. The CDR3 contains 16 residues. The CDR3 reads CASSLASGVSYNEQFF. The CDR3 DNA sequence: TGCGCCAGCAGCTTGGCTAGCGGGGTATCCTACAATGAGCAGTTCTTC.

This chain uses TRBV12-5 with TRBJ1-1, with 9 positions matching TRBD1. The length of the CDR3 is 13 residues. The germline V gene encodes CDR1 LGHNT and CDR2 FRNRAP. The V and J ends lost 5 bases and 11 bases, in that order; junction bases with no gene match: 9. CDR3 nucleotide sequence: TGTGCTAGTGGTCAAACAGGGGGCAGGGCGGCTTTCTTT. As protein: CASGQTGGRAAFF. The full variable domain, in which reference TRBV12-5 and TRBJ1-1 provide the parts outside the CDR3, is DARVTQTPRHKVTEMGQEVTMRCQPILGHNTVFWYRQTMMQGLELLAYFRNRAPLDDSGMPKDRFSAEMPDATLATLKIQPSEPRDSAVYFCASGQTGGRAAFFGQGTRLTVV.

The rearrangement joins TRBV27 to TRBJ2-2, with D perhaps TRBD1 (6 bases). Germline V CDR1 and CDR2: MNHEY, SMNVEV (reference sequence). This CDR3 spans 18 amino acids. The ends were cut back, 7 bases at V and 11 bases at J, with 32 bases in the middle. CDR3 in amino acids: CASNTQALRGSARGELFF. The CDR3 bases are TGTGCCAGCAATACCCAAGCGTTAAGGGGGAGTGCTCGGGGAGAGCTGTTTTTT.

V usage is TRBV19 and J usage is TRBJ1-2; no reliable D call. The CDR3 spans 16 residues. Germline V lookup: CDR1 LNHDA, CDR2 SQIVND (reference sequence). Trimming stripped 4 bases from V and 4 bases from J, with 19 bases between. The CDR3: CASSTSGGVQAYGYTF. DNA for the CDR3: TGTGCCAGTAGTACCTCCGGCGGGGTTCAGGCCTATGGCTACACCTTC.

The chain carries TRBV6-5 and TRBJ2-7; D unclear. CDR3 size: 13 residues. The germline V gene has CDR1 MNHEY and CDR2 SVGAGI. V gave up 2 bases and J gave up 3 bases, with 8 bases separating them. CDR3: CASSYAPDYEQYF. For the CDR3, the DNA is TGTGCCAGCAGTTACGCCCCAGACTACGAGCAGTACTTC.

The chain has TRBV4-1 and TRBJ1-6, with a possible D match to TRBD1 (6 bases). This CDR3 comprises 15 residues. CDR1 is MGHRA, CDR2 YSYEKL, per germline. Trimming shortened V by 0 bases and J by 7 bases, and 10 bases separated the two germline ends. CDR3 protein: CASSQDHRENSPLHF. In DNA form, the CDR3 reads TGCGCCAGCAGCCAAGACCACAGGGAAAATTCACCCCTCCACTTT.

The genes are TRBV11-3 and TRBJ1-2; D perhaps matches TRBD1 (6 bases). The V end lost 10 bases, the J end lost 2 bases, and 14 bases lay between the germline ends. CDR1 and CDR2 from the germline V gene are SGHNT and YENEEA. This CDR3 is built from 13 residues. The CDR3 loop is CANSRQVNYGYTF. CDR3 nucleotide sequence: TGTGCCAACTCTAGACAGGTCAACTATGGCTACACCTTC.

This chain joins TRBV5-1 and TRBJ1-1; a possible D gene is TRBD1 (5 bases). Trimming removed 2 bases at V and 8 bases at J, with 16 bases between. CDR1 and CDR2 from the germline V gene are SGHRS and YFSETQ. The CDR3 consists of 14 residues. The CDR3 here is CASSFTSGVVEAFF. DNA for the CDR3: TGCGCCAGCAGCTTCACGTCGGGGGTGGTAGAAGCTTTCTTT.

The V and J genes are TRBV5-4 and TRBJ1-1; D perhaps matches TRBD1 (5 bases). The V gene's germline CDR1 is SGHNT and CDR2 YYREEE (reference sequence). The length of the CDR3 is 15 residues. V was shortened by 1 base and J by 4 bases, with 14 bases between the two germline ends. The CDR3 DNA reads TGTGCCAGCAGCTTGAACCCCCTCGGGGGCACTGAAGCTTTCTTT. This gives the protein CASSLNPLGGTEAFF.